A selection of T cell receptor beta chains follows, all from one sample in a study of OX40 agonist ivuxolimab in advanced cancers. Libraries were prepared by immunoSEQ multiplex PCR; TCRdb keeps only in-frame clonotypes and omits some of them. The table lists 65,000 to 85,000 clones, roughly nine tenths of them singletons, with approximately 0.2% in the top ten. Sequenced here: CD4+ or CD8+ T cells sorted from blood, sampled in a trial of the OX40 agonist ivuxolimab. These receptors originate from an adult with an advanced solid tumor such as melanoma, head and neck, liver or kidney cancer. Both conserved end residues are part of each CDR3.

V: TRBV11-1; J: TRBJ2-2; CDR3: CASTKRTNTGELFF
V: TRBV28; J: TRBJ1-5; CDR3: CASSLVQGGQPQHF
V: TRBV5-1; J: TRBJ2-7; CDR3: CASGRQPLSYEQYF
V: TRBV5-4; J: TRBJ1-1; CDR3: CASSLGPLPGATEAFF
V: TRBV19; J: TRBJ1-2; CDR3: CASSIPGSPYGYTF
V: TRBV7-8; J: -; CDR3: CASSRITGQHYEQYF
V: TRBV18; J: TRBJ2-5; CDR3: CASSPQGETQYF
V: TRBV5-1; J: TRBJ1-6; CDR3: CASSLGQGHSPLHF
V: TRBV6-1; J: TRBJ1-6; CDR3: CASSPRTMDSPLHF
V: TRBV30; J: TRBJ1-2; CDR3: CAGPGTGTSLPTF
V: TRBV11-2; J: TRBJ2-1; CDR3: CASRGLAGGWEQFF
V: TRBV5-4; J: TRBJ1-4; CDR3: CASSLGERELFF
V: TRBV5-4; J: TRBJ2-2; CDR3: CASSLVVAGELFF
V: TRBV6-1; J: TRBJ2-3; CDR3: CAMQGGTDTQYF
V: TRBV7-2; J: TRBJ2-7; CDR3: CASRTALITGVEQYF
V: TRBV27; J: TRBJ2-5; CDR3: CASRSHSGRAEETQYF
V: TRBV21-1; J: TRBJ1-5; CDR3: CASSKGRQDNQPQHF
V: TRBV19; J: TRBJ2-1; CDR3: CASSPHRGSEQFF
V: TRBV2; J: TRBJ2-5; CDR3: CASRRAGSPRETQYF
V: TRBV7-2; J: TRBJ2-7; CDR3: CASSPSGGLYEQYF
V: TRBV5-4; J: TRBJ1-2; CDR3: CASSFVVRDGGYTF
V: TRBV5-1; J: TRBJ2-7; CDR3: CASSLTGKGLYEQYF
V: TRBV7-8; J: TRBJ1-4; CDR3: CASSLGGWNEKLFF
V: TRBV15; J: TRBJ1-4; CDR3: CATSRDYRTGQGLNEKLFF
V: TRBV23-1; J: TRBJ1-1; CDR3: CASSQSGDKNTEAFF
V: TRBV30; J: TRBJ1-4; CDR3: CACKSRGLREKLFF
V: TRBV27; J: TRBJ2-7; CDR3: CASSLSSKTGAYEQYF
V: TRBV2; J: TRBJ1-2; CDR3: CASSEPTGIQGYTF
V: TRBV5-6; J: TRBJ2-5; CDR3: CASSSGGAPLWTQYF
V: TRBV5-1; J: TRBJ1-1; CDR3: CASSIMTGGTEAFF
V: TRBV11-2; J: TRBJ2-4; CDR3: CASSQGQTKNIQYF
V: TRBV5-1; J: TRBJ2-1; CDR3: CASSLTSGRAGQFF
V: TRBV4-1; J: TRBJ1-3; CDR3: CASSQDPAPNSGNTIYF
V: TRBV19; J: TRBJ2-7; CDR3: CASRGDTYEQYF
V: TRBV6-5; J: TRBJ1-1; CDR3: CASRRQGGAEAFF
V: TRBV10-3; J: TRBJ2-1; CDR3: CAISELSGYKNEQFF
V: TRBV30; J: TRBJ2-3; CDR3: CAWTKTTDTQYF
V: TRBV5-8; J: TRBJ1-1; CDR3: CASSLGVRGGHEAFF
V: TRBV6-1; J: TRBJ1-1; CDR3: CASRDRAYTEAFF
V: TRBV5-1; J: TRBJ2-1; CDR3: CASSTWGGDNNEQFF
V: TRBV9; J: TRBJ2-1; CDR3: CASSAGLGQFF
V: TRBV7-9; J: TRBJ2-2; CDR3: CASSISGGVDTGELFF
V: TRBV10-1; J: TRBJ1-6; CDR3: CASSLSTGNSPLHF
V: TRBV5-4; J: TRBJ2-7; CDR3: CASSLARGLAGGTYEQYF
V: TRBV6-1; J: TRBJ2-3; CDR3: CASSERVRISTDTQYF